The sequence of this T cell receptor beta chain was determined in a study of brain T cells in children with intractable seizures. Study-wide results and limits: Pre- and post-surgery blood differed in depth, so pre-surgery absences may be undersampling.

V was cut by 4 bases and J by 4 bases, with 14 bases left in between. The CDR3 consists of 14 residues. Germline CDR1 is SGHAT and CDR2 is FQNNGV. Data came from immunoSEQ multiplex PCR; TCRdb stores just in-frame clones and leaves some out. Among over 95,000 clones listed, roughly 94% were seen once. Worth noting for this clone: The antigen remains unidentified.

Only cases whose brain tissue showed the highest T cell transcript signatures were sequenced. The starting material was peripheral blood, obtained at surgery. The sequence derives from a boy under two years old with hemimegalencephaly and intractable seizures. The chain employs TRBV11-2 and TRBJ2-7; possible D gene TRBD2, 6 bases. This chain's CDR3 is CASSSQRERYEQYF. The DNA of the CDR3 is TGTGCCAGCAGCTCGCAACGGGAGCGGTACGAGCAGTACTTC.